This T cell receptor (beta chain) was sequenced for a study of cytomegalovirus exposure and HLA in healthy donors. Study-wide results and limits: An analysis done earlier found most TCR beta V segments productive about 87% or about 30% of the time.

This clone was picked up a small number of times. Its antigen remains unknown. Trimming removed 4 bases at V and 5 bases at J, with 3 bases between. The CDR3 is 10 amino acids. In germline, CDR1 is SNHLY, CDR2 FYNNEI. The PCR contained 60 Vbeta and 13 Jbeta primers. Clones were sequenced by immunoSEQ multiplex PCR, and TCRdb holds only the in-frame ones, with some missing. The profile shows roughly 150,000 clones, 75% to 90% of them singletons. The chain carries TRBV2 and TRBJ2-7; D not certain. The sequence derives from a woman aged 18-29 years in good health and CMV-seronegative. The specimen sequenced was PBMCs. This CDR3 reads CASSGHEQYF. Here the CDR3 DNA reads TGTGCCAGCAGTGGGCACGAGCAGTACTTC.